This T cell receptor (beta chain) was identified in a study of CD8 T cells in Susac syndrome. In blood CD8+ and CD4+ T cells, TCR beta underwent sequencing. Controls matched for age and sex were healthy donors. TEMRA cells were enriched by FACS, and CD4+ and CD8+ T cells were negatively isolated. CDR1 is KGHDR, CDR2 SFDVKD, per germline. V gave up 4 bases and J gave up 4 bases, with 13 bases separating them. This CDR3 spans 15 amino acids. Random hexamers were used to reverse transcribe an amount of about 0.45 to 1 ug RNA. Amplification of TCR beta CDR3 used immunoSEQ multiplex PCR across 54 Vbeta and 13 Jbeta. Via MiXCR, TCRdb re-called the immunoSEQ multiplex PCR reads, giving one row per CDR3 protein. The sample yields approximately 170,000 distinct CDR3 sequences, around 90% seen once.

The source is a human donor in good health. Sequencing was done on a sample of CD4+ T cells from PBMCs. The chain has TRBV24-1 and TRBJ1-5; TRBD1 is a possible D gene (5 bases). This CDR3 is CATSDNGGGNQPQHF. The CDR3 DNA reads as TGTGCCACCAGTGACAACGGGGGAGGGAATCAGCCCCAGCATTTT.